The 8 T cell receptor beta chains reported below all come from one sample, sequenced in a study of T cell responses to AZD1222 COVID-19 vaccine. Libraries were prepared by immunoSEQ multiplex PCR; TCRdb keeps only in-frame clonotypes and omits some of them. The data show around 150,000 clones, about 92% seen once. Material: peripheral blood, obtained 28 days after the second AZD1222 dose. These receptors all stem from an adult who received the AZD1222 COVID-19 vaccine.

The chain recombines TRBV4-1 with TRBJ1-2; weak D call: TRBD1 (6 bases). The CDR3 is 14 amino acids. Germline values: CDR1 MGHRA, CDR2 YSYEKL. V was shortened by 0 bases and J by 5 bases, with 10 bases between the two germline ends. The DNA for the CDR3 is TGCGCCAGCAGCCAAGATGGGCAGGGGTATGGCTACACCTTC. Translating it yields CASSQDGQGYGYTF.

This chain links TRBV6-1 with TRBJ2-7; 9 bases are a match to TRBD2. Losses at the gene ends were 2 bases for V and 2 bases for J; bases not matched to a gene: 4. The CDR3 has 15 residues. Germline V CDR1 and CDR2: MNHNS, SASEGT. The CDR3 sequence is CASSESLAGPYEQYF. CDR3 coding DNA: TGTGCCAGCAGTGAAAGTCTAGCGGGGCCCTACGAGCAGTACTTC.

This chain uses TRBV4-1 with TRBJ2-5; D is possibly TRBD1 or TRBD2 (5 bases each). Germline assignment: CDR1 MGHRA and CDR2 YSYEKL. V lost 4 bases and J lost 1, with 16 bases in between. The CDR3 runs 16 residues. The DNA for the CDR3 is TGCGCCAGCAGCCCGCCACGACGGGGCGGCCAAGAGACCCAGTACTTC. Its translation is CASSPPRRGGQETQYF.

The CDR3 DNA sequence: TGTGCCAGCAGCGCTGGACAGGTCTCCTATGGCTACACCTTC. This codes for CASSAGQVSYGYTF. The V and J genes are TRBV3-1 (or the pseudogene TRBV3-2) and TRBJ1-2, with TRBD1 identical over 7 bases. Germline V gives CDR1 LGHDT, CDR2 YNNKEL (reference sequence). V shed 5 bases, J shed 4 bases, and the junction held 7 bases outside the gene matches. The CDR3 consists of 14 residues.

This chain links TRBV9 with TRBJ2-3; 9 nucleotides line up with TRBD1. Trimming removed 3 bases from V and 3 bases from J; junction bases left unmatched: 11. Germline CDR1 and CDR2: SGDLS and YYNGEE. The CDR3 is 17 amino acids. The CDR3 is CASSAPGQGEWTDTQYF. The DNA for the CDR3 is TGTGCCAGCAGCGCCCCGGGACAGGGTGAGTGGACAGATACGCAGTATTTT. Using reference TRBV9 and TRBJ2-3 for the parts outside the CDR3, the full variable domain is DSGVTQTPKHLITATGQRVTLRCSPRSGDLSVYWYQQSLDQGLQFLIQYYNGEERAKGNILERFSAQQFPDLHSELNLSSLELGDSALYFCASSAPGQGEWTDTQYFGPGTRLTVL.

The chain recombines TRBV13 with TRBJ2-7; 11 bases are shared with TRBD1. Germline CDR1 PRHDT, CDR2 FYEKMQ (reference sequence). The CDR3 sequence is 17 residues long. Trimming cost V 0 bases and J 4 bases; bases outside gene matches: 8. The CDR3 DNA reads TGTGCCAGCAGCTTAGGAGGGAGGACAGGGGGCTTGTACGAGCAGTACTTC. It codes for CASSLGGRTGGLYEQYF.

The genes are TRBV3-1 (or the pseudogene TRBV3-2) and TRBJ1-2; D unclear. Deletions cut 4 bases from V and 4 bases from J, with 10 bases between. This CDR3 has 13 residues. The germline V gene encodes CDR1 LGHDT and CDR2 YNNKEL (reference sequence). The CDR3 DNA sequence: TGTGCCAGCAGCCCCCGGGAGACCTATGGCTACACCTTC. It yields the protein CASSPRETYGYTF.

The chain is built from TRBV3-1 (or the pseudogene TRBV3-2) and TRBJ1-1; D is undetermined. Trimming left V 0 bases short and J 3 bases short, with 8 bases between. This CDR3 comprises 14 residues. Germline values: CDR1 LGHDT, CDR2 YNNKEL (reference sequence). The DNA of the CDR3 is TGTGCCAGCAGCCAAGATTTGGGATACACTGAAGCTTTCTTT. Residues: CASSQDLGYTEAFF.